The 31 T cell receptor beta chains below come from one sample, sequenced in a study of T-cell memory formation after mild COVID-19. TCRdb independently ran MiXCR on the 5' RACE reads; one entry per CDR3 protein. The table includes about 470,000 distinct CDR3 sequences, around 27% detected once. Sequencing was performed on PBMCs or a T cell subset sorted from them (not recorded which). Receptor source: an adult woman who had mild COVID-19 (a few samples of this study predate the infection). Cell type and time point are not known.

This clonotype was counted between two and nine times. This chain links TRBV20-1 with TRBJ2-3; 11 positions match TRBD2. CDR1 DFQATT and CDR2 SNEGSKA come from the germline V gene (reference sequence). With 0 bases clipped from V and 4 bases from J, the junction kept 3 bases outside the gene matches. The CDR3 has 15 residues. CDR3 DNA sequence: TGCAGTGCTAGAGATCTAGCGGGAGGAGCAGATACGCAGTATTTT. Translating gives CSARDLAGGADTQYF.

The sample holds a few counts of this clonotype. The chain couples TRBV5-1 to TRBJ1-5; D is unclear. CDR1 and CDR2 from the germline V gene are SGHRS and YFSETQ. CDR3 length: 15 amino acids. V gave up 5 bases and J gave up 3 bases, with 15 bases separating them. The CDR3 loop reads CASSKSTGDNQPQHF. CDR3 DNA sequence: TGCGCCAGCAGTAAAAGCACCGGGGACAATCAGCCCCAGCATTTT.

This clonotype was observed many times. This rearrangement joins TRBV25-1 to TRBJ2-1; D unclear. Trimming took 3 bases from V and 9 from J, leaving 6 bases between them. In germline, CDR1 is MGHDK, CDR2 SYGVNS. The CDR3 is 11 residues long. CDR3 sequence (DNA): TGTGCCAGCAGTGAGAGGAGTGAGCAGTTCTTC. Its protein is CASSERSEQFF. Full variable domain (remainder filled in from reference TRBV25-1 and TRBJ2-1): EADIYQTPRYLVIGTGKKITLECSQTMGHDKMYWYQQDPGMELHLIHYSYGVNSTEKGDLSSESTVSRIRTEHFPLTLESARPSHTSQYLCASSERSEQFFGPGTRLTVL.

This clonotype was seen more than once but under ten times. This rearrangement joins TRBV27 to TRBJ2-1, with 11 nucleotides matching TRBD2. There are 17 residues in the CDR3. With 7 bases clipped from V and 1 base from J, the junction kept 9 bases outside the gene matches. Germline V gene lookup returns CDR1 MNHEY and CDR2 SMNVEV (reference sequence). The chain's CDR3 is CASITLAGGRSYNEQFF. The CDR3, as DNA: TGTGCCAGCATTACTCTAGCGGGAGGACGGTCCTACAATGAGCAGTTCTTC.

CDR3 bases: TGTGCCAGCAGCCAAGAAGGCGGGGGGGTTGCAGATACGCAGTATTTT. This encodes CASSQEGGGVADTQYF. The rearrangement links TRBV4-2 to TRBJ2-3; 9 nucleotides agree with TRBD2. The CDR3 contains 16 residues. Trimming removed 0 bases from V and 4 bases from J; junction bases left unmatched: 5. Germline V gene sequence: CDR1 LGHNA, CDR2 YNFKEQ.

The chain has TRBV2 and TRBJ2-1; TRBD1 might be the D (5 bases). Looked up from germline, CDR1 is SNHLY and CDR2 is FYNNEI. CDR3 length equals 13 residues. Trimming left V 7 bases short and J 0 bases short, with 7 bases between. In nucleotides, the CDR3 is TGTGCCAGCATTAGGGGCTCCTACAATGAGCAGTTCTTC. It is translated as CASIRGSYNEQFF.

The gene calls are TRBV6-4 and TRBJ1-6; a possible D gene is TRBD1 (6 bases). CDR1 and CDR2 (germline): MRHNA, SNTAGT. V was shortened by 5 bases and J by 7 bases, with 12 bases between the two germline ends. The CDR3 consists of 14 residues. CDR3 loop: CASSKQGGNSPLHF. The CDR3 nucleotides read TGTGCCAGCAGTAAACAGGGTGGCAATTCACCCCTCCACTTT.

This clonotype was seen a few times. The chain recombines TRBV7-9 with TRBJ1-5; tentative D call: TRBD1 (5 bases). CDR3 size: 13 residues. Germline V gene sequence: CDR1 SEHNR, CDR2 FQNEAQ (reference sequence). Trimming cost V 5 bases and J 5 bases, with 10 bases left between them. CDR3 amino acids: CASSPAGDQPQHF. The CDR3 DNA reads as TGTGCCAGCAGCCCCGCGGGGGATCAGCCCCAGCATTTT.

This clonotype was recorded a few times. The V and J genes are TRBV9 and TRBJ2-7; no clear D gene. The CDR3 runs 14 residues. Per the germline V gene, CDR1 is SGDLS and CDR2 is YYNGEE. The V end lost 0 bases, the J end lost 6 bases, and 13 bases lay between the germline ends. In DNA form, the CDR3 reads TGTGCCAGCAGCGTAGGAGGTATATCGTCCGAGCAGTACTTC. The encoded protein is CASSVGGISSEQYF.

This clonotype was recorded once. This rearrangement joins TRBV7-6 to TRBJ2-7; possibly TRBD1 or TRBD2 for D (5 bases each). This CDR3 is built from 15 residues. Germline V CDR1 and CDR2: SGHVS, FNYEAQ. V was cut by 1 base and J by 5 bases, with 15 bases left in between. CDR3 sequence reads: CASSLEGRERNEQYF. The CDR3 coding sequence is TGTGCCAGCAGCTTAGAGGGCAGGGAGAGAAACGAGCAGTACTTC.

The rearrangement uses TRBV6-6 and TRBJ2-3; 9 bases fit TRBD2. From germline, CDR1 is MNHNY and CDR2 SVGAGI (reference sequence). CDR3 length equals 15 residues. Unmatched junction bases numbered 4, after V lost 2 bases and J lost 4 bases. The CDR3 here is CASSYIAGVSDTQYF. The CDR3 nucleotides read TGTGCCAGCAGTTACATAGCGGGAGTGTCAGATACGCAGTATTTT.

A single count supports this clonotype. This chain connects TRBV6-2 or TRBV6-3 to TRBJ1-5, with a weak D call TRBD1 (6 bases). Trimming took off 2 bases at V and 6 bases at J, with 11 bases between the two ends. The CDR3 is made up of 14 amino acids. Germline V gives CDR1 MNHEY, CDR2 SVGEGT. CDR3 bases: TGTGCCAGCAGTTACGGGGGGGCTACTCAGCCCCAGCATTTT. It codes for CASSYGGATQPQHF.

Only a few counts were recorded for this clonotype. The CDR3 loop is CSARDGTGTGWYEQYF. The CDR3 DNA sequence: TGCAGTGCTAGAGATGGAACCGGGACAGGGTGGTACGAGCAGTACTTC. The chain is built from TRBV20-1 and TRBJ2-7; TRBD1 matches at 9 bases. V lost 0 bases to trimming and J lost 4 bases; unmatched junction nucleotides: 10. The length of the CDR3 is 16 residues. CDR1 is DFQATT, CDR2 SNEGSKA, per germline (reference sequence).

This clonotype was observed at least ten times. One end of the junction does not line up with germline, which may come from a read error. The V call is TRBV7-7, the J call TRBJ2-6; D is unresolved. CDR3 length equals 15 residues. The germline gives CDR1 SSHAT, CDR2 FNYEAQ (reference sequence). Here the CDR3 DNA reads TGTGCTAGCAGCTTAGGAACCTCTGGGGCCAACGTCCTGACTTTC. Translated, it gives CASSLGTSGANVLTF.

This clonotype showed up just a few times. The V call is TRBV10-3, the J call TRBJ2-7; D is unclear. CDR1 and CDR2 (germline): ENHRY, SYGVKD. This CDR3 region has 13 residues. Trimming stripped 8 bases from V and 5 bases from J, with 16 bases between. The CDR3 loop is CAIGRQYNDEQYF. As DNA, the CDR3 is TGTGCCATCGGACGTCAGTATAACGACGAGCAGTACTTC.

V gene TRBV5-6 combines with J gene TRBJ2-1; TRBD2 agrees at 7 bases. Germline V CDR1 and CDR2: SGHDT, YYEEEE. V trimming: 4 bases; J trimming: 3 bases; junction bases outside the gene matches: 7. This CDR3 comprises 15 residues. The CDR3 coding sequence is TGTGCCAGCAGCACCGTGGCTAGCGGCTACAATGAGCAGTTCTTC. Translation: CASSTVASGYNEQFF.

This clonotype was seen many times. CDR3 sequence: CSARGPAGGRGTDTQYF. The CDR3 DNA is TGCAGTGCTAGAGGTCCGGCGGGGGGCCGAGGGACAGATACGCAGTATTTT. The J gene is TRBJ2-3, the V gene TRBV20-1; 8 nucleotides match TRBD2. Trimming removed 1 base from V and 3 bases from J; junction bases left unmatched: 12. Per germline, CDR1 DFQATT and CDR2 SNEGSKA (reference sequence). The CDR3 loop spans 17 amino acids.

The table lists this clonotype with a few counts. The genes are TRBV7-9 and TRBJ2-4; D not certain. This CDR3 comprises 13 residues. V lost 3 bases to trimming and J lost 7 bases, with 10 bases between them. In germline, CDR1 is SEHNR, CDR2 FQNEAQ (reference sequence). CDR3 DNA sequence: TGTGCCAGCAGCTTCCAGACGTCCAACATTCAGTACTTC. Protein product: CASSFQTSNIQYF. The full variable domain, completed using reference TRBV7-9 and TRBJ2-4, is DTGVSQNPRHKITKRGQNVTFRCDPISEHNRLYWYRQTLGQGPEFLTYFQNEAQLEKSRLLSDRFSAERPKGSFSTLEIQRTEQGDSAMYLCASSFQTSNIQYFGAGTRLSVL.

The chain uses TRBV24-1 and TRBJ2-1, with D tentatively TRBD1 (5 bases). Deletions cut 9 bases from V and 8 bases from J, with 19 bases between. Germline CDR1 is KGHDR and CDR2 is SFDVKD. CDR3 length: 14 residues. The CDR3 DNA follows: TGTGCCACCTCGTCGGTTTTAGGGGCTGATGAGCAGTTCTTC. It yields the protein CATSSVLGADEQFF.

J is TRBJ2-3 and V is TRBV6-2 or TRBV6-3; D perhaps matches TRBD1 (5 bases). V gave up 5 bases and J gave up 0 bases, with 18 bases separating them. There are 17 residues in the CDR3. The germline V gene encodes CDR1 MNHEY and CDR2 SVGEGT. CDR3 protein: CASSPLGAMKSTDTQYF. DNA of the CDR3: TGTGCCAGCAGTCCCCTTGGGGCGATGAAAAGCACAGATACGCAGTATTTT.

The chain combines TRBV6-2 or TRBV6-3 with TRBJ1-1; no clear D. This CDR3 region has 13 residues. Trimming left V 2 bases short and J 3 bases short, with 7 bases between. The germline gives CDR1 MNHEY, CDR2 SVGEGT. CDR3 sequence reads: CASSYRLYTEAFF. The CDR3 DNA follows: TGTGCCAGCAGTTACCGGCTCTACACTGAAGCTTTCTTT.

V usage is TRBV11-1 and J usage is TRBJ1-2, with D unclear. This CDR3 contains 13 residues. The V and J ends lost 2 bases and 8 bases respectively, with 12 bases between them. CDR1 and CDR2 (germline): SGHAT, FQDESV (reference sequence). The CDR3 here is CASSLMSGYGYTF. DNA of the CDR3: TGTGCCAGCAGCTTAATGTCCGGATACGGCTACACCTTC.

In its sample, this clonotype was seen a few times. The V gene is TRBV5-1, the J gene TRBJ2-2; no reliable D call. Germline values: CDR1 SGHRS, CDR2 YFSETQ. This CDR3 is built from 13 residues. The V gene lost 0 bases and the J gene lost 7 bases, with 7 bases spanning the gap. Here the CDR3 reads CASSLDEFGELFF. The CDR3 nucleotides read TGCGCCAGCAGCTTGGACGAGTTCGGGGAGCTGTTTTTT. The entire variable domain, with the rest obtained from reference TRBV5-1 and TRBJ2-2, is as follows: KAGVTQTPRYLIKTRGQQVTLSCSPISGHRSVSWYQQTPGQGLQFLFEYFSETQRNKGNFPGRFSGRQFSNSRSEMNVSTLELGDSALYLCASSLDEFGELFFGEGSRLTVL.

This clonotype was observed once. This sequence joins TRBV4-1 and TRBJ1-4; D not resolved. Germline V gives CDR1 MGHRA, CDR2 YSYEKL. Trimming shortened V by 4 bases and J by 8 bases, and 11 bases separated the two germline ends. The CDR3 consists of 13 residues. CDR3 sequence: CASSLQAGEKLFF. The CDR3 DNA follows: TGCGCCAGCAGCCTCCAGGCCGGCGAAAAACTGTTTTTT.

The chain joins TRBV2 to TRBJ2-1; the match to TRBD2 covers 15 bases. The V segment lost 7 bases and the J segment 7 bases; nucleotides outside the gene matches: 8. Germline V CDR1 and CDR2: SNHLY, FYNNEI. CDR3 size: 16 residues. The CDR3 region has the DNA TGTGCCAGCATCATGGGGGGACTAGCGGGAGGTAATGAGCAGTTCTTC. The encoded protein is CASIMGGLAGGNEQFF.

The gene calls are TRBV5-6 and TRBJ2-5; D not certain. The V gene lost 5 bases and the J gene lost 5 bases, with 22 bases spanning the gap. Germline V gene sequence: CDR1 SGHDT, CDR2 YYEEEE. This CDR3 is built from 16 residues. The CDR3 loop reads CASRELAVQAFETQYF. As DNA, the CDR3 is TGTGCCAGCAGAGAATTAGCAGTCCAGGCTTTCGAGACCCAGTACTTC.

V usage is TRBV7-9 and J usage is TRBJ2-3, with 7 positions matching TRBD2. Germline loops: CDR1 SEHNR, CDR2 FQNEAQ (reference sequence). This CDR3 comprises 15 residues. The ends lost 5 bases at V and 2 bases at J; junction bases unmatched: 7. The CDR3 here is CASSTPAGSTDTQYF. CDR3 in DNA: TGTGCCAGCAGCACCCCAGCGGGGTCCACAGATACGCAGTATTTT. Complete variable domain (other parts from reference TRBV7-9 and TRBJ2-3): DTGVSQNPRHKITKRGQNVTFRCDPISEHNRLYWYRQTLGQGPEFLTYFQNEAQLEKSRLLSDRFSAERPKGSFSTLEIQRTEQGDSAMYLCASSTPAGSTDTQYFGPGTRLTVL.

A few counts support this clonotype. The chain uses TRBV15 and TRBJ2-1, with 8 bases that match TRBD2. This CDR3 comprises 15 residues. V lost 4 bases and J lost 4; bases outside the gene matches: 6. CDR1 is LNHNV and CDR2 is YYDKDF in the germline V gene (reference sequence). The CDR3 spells CATSISGSAYNEQFF. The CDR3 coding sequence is TGTGCCACCAGCATCAGCGGGAGTGCGTACAATGAGCAGTTCTTC.

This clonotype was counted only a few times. The CDR3 nucleotides are TGCGCCAGCAGCTTGGTAGGAGGGGGGCCCTACGAGCAGTACTTC. Protein: CASSLVGGGPYEQYF. This sequence joins TRBV5-1 and TRBJ2-7; the D call may be TRBD1 or TRBD2 (6 bases each). From germline, CDR1 is SGHRS and CDR2 YFSETQ. The CDR3 totals 15 residues. Trimming took 0 bases from V and 2 from J, leaving 12 bases between them.

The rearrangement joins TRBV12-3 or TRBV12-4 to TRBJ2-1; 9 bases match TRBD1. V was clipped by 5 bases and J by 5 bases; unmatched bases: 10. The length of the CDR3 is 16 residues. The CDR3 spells CASSSAPGQGNNEQFF. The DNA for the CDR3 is TGTGCCAGCAGTAGTGCGCCGGGACAGGGAAACAATGAGCAGTTCTTC.

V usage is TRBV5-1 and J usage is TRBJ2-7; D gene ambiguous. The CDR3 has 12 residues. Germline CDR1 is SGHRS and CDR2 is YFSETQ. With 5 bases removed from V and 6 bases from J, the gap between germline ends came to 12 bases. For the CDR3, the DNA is TGCGCCAGCAGTCCCCGGATAGCCGAGCAGTACTTC. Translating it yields CASSPRIAEQYF.